This T cell receptor beta chain was profiled in a study of radiotherapy plus CTLA-4 blockade in lung cancer. Study-wide context: Disease control was seen in approximately 29% of patients, objective responses in roughly 19%.

In its sample, this clone was seen once. What it binds is not known. Overall study results and limits: Researchers report tumor-derived TCR clones expanding in blood after radiotherapy plus ipilimumab. The authors reported that early blood T cell clone dynamics, with interferon-beta, best predicted response.

Looked up from germline, CDR1 is SSHAT and CDR2 is FNYEAQ (reference sequence). V gave up 5 bases and J gave up 6 bases; unmatched junction bases: 2. This CDR3 region has 13 residues. TCRdb's table, derived via immunoSEQ multiplex PCR, lists solely in-frame clones and lacks some. In the table there are about 28,000 clones, about four fifths of which are singletons. This receptor was obtained from a human donor with non-small cell lung cancer that progressed on radiotherapy plus ipilimumab. This chain joins TRBV7-7 and TRBJ2-2, with TRBD2 identical over 8 bases. Sequencing was performed on peripheral blood, taken from a patient treated with radiotherapy plus ipilimumab. In DNA, the CDR3 is TGTGCCAGCAGCCCGCGGGAGGCCGGGGAGCTGTTTTTT. It codes for CASSPREAGELFF.